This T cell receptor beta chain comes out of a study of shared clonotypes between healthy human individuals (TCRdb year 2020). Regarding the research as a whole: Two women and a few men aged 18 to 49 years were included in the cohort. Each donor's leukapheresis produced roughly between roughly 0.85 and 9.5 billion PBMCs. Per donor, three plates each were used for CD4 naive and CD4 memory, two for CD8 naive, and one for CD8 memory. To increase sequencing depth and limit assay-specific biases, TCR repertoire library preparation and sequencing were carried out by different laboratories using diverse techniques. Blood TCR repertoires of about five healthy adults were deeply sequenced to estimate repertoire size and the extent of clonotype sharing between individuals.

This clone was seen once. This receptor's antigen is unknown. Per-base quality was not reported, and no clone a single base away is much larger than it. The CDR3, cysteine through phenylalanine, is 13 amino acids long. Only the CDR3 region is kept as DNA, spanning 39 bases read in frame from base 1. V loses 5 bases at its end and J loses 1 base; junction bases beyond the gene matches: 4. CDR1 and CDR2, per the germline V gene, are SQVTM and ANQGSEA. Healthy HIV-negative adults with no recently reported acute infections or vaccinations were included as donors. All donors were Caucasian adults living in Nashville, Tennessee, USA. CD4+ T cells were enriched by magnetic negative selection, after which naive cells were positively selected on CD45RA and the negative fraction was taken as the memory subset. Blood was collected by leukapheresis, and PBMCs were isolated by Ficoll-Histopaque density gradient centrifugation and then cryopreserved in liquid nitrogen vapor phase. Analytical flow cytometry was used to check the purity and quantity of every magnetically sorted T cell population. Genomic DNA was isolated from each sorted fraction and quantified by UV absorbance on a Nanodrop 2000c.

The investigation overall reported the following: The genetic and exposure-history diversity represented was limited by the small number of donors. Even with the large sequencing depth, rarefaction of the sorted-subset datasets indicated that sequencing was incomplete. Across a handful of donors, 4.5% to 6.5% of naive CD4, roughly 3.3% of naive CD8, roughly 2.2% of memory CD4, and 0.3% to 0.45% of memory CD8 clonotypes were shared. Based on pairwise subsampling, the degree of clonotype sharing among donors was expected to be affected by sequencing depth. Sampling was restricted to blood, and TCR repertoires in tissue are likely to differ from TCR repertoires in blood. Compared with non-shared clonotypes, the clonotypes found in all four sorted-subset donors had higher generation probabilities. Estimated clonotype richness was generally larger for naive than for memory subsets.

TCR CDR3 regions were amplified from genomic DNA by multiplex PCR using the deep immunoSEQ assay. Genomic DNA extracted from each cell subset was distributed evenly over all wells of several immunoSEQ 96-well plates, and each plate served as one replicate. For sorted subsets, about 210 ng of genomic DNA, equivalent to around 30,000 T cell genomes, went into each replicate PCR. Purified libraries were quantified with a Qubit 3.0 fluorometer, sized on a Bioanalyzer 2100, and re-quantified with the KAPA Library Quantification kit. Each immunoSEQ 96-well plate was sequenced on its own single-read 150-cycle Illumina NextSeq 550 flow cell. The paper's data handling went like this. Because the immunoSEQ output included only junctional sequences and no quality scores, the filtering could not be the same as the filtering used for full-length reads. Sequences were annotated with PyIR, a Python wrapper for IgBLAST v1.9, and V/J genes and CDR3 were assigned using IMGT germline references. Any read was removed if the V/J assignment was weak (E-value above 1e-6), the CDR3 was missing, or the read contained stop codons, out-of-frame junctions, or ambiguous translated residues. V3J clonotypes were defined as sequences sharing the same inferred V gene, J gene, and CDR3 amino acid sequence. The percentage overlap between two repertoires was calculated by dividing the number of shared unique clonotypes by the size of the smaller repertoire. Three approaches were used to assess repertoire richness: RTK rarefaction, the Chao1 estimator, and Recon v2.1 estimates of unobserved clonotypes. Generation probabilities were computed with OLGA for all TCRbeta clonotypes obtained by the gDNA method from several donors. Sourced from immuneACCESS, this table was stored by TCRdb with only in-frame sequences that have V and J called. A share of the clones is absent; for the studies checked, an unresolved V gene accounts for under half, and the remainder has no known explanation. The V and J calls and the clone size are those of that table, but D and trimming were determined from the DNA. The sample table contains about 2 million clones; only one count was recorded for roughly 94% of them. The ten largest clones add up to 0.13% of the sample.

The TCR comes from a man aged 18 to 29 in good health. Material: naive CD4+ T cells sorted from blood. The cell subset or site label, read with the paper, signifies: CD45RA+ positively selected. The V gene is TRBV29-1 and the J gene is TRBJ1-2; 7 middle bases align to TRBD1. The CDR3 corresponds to CSVLDRLNYGYTF. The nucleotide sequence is TGCAGCGTTTTGGACAGGCTTAACTATGGCTACACCTTC. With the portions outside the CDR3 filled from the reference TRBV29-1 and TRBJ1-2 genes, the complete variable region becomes SAVISQKPSRDICQRGTSLTIQCQVDSQVTMMFWYRQQPGQSLTLIATANQGSEATYESGFVIDKFPISRPNLTFSTLTVSNMSPEDSSIYLCSVLDRLNYGYTFGSGTRLTVV.